The 24 T cell receptor beta chains in this list originate from one sample, sequenced in a study of shared clonotypes between healthy human individuals. Some clones are missing from TCRdb's copy, which holds only in-frame ones; the method was immunoSEQ multiplex PCR. The sample lists hundreds of thousands of clones; just over 90% were seen once. Positively selected for CCR7, the CD45RO-negative cells used as naive CD8 cells excluded terminally differentiated effector memory CD45RA+ cells. Sequences were obtained from naive CD8+ T cells sorted from blood. These receptors all stem from a man aged 25 to 45 in good health.

J is TRBJ1-2 and V is TRBV4-3; possibly TRBD1 for D (6 bases). Trimming removed 2 bases from V and 4 bases from J, with 14 bases in between. The CDR3 loop spans 15 amino acids. Germline CDR1 LGHNA, CDR2 YSLEER. The DNA of the CDR3 is TGCGCCAGCAGCCAATACACAGGGCCCGGCTATGGCTACACCTTC. Residues: CASSQYTGPGYGYTF.

The chain is built from TRBV9 and TRBJ2-7, with TRBD2 matching 7 bases. The CDR3 has 16 amino acids. CDR1 is SGDLS and CDR2 is YYNGEE in the germline V gene. V shed 0 bases, J shed 2 bases, and the junction held 8 bases outside the gene matches. DNA for the CDR3: TGTGCCAGCAGCGTAGATCCAGCGGGATTACCCTACGAGCAGTACTTC. It codes for CASSVDPAGLPYEQYF. Full variable domain (outside the CDR3, taken from reference TRBV9 and TRBJ2-7): DSGVTQTPKHLITATGQRVTLRCSPRSGDLSVYWYQQSLDQGLQFLIQYYNGEERAKGNILERFSAQQFPDLHSELNLSSLELGDSALYFCASSVDPAGLPYEQYFGPGTRLTVT.

The chain has TRBV5-5 and TRBJ2-1; a possible D gene is TRBD1 (6 bases). The length of the CDR3 is 14 residues. With 5 bases removed from V and 8 bases from J, the gap between germline ends came to 17 bases. The V gene's germline CDR1 is SGHKS and CDR2 YYEKEE (reference sequence). This CDR3 reads CASRLGPGDDEQFF. CDR3 nucleotides: TGTGCCAGCAGACTGGGACCAGGGGACGATGAGCAGTTCTTC.

V and J are TRBV27 and TRBJ2-7; D uncertain. V was cut by 3 bases and J by 3 bases, with 9 bases left in between. Germline-derived CDR1 and CDR2 are MNHEY and SMNVEV (reference sequence). This CDR3 is built from 13 residues. CDR3 nucleotides: TGTGCCAGCAGTTTCGACGGAATCTACGAGCAGTACTTC. As protein: CASSFDGIYEQYF.

The CDR3 coding sequence is TGTGCCAGTAGTATGAACATGGATTACGAGCAGTACTTC. Protein: CASSMNMDYEQYF. The rearrangement links TRBV19 to TRBJ2-7; D is ambiguous. The CDR3 totals 13 residues. V lost 3 bases to trimming and J lost 4 bases, with 10 bases between them. The germline V gene encodes CDR1 LNHDA and CDR2 SQIVND (reference sequence).

The chain employs TRBV6-6 and TRBJ2-5; TRBD1 aligns across 7 bases. CDR1 is MNHNY, CDR2 SVGAGI, per germline (reference sequence). CDR3 length equals 14 residues. Trimming took 5 bases from V and 4 from J; bases not matched to a gene: 7. This CDR3 reads CASSNRPGGETQYF. The CDR3 DNA follows: TGTGCCAGCAGTAACCGTCCAGGGGGAGAGACCCAGTACTTC.

The V call is TRBV10-3, the J call TRBJ1-5, with 12 bases matching TRBD1. The CDR3 length is 16 residues. J gave up 7 bases and V 2 bases, and 6 bases lay outside the gene matches. Germline V gene sequence: CDR1 ENHRY, CDR2 SYGVKD. This CDR3 is CAISEGTGGRRQPQHF. Written as DNA, the CDR3 is TGTGCCATCAGTGAGGGGACAGGGGGCAGGCGGCAGCCCCAGCATTTT.

This chain joins TRBV19 and TRBJ2-1; 10 bases are a match to TRBD1. Germline V gene sequence: CDR1 LNHDA, CDR2 SQIVND (reference sequence). V lost 0 bases, J lost 4 bases, and 9 bases stayed unmatched. This CDR3 has 18 residues. CDR3 sequence (DNA): TGTGCCAGTAGTATAGATCGAACCGGGACAGGGGTGTACAATGAGCAGTTCTTC. Protein product: CASSIDRTGTGVYNEQFF. The whole variable domain, remainder taken from reference TRBV19 and TRBJ2-1, is DGGITQSPKYLFRKEGQNVTLSCEQNLNHDAMYWYRQDPGQGLRLIYYSQIVNDFQKGDIAEGYSVSREKKESFPLTVTSAQKNPTAFYLCASSIDRTGTGVYNEQFFGPGTRLTVL.

This clone was seen a single time. The CDR3: CASSLGSQGEWADTQYF. As DNA, the CDR3 is TGTGCCAGCAGCTTAGGGAGCCAGGGGGAGTGGGCAGATACGCAGTATTTT. The chain uses TRBV11-2 and TRBJ2-3, with 7 bases identical to TRBD1. Germline V gene data show CDR1 as SGHAT and CDR2 as FQNNGV. The trim removed 1 base at V and 4 bases at J, leaving 11 bases unmatched. The CDR3 has 17 residues. Full variable domain (missing parts from reference TRBV11-2 and TRBJ2-3): EAGVAQSPRYKIIEKRQSVAFWCNPISGHATLYWYQQILGQGPKLLIQFQNNGVVDDSQLPKDRFSAERLKGVDSTLKIQPAKLEDSAVYLCASSLGSQGEWADTQYFGPGTRLTVL.

This sequence joins TRBV21-1 and TRBJ1-1. TRBV21-1 has pseudogene status. This CDR3 region has 17 residues. CDR3 loop: CASSKERKPPEDTEAFF. CDR3 in DNA: TGTGCCAGCAGCAAAGAGCGTAAACCCCCCGAGGACACTGAAGCTTTCTTT.

V usage is TRBV10-2 and J usage is TRBJ2-7; D possibly matches TRBD1 or TRBD2 (5 bases each). CDR3 length: 14 residues. V lost 6 bases to trimming and J lost 2 bases, with 14 bases between them. The germline V gene encodes CDR1 WSHSY and CDR2 SAAADI. Here the CDR3 reads CASRTPGTAYEQYF. CDR3 DNA: TGCGCCAGCAGGACACCTGGGACGGCCTACGAGCAGTACTTC.

The V and J genes are TRBV7-6 and TRBJ1-3; D is perhaps TRBD1 (6 bases). Germline CDR1 reads SGHVS; CDR2 reads FNYEAQ. This CDR3 region has 16 residues. V lost 5 bases and J 2 bases, leaving 16 bases between the germline ends. The CDR3 spells CASSPEVGGAGNTIYF. Here the CDR3 DNA reads TGTGCCAGCAGCCCAGAAGTGGGGGGCGCTGGAAACACCATATATTTT.

The chain joins TRBV5-4 to TRBJ2-3; tentative D call: TRBD2 (5 bases). This CDR3 contains 17 residues. Trimming removed 0 bases from V and 2 bases from J, with 16 bases in between. Per the germline V gene, CDR1 is SGHNT and CDR2 is YYREEE (reference sequence). The CDR3 loop is CASSLAVGSENTDTQYF. The CDR3 nucleotides are TGTGCCAGCAGCTTGGCCGTAGGTAGCGAGAACACAGATACGCAGTATTTT.

The V call is TRBV11-2, the J call TRBJ1-5; no reliable D call. Germline V gives CDR1 SGHAT, CDR2 FQNNGV. This CDR3 spans 15 amino acids. The V gene lost 0 bases and the J gene lost 3 bases, with 9 bases spanning the gap. Written as DNA, the CDR3 is TGTGCCAGCAGCTTAGAAGTCGGCCACAATCAGCCCCAGCATTTT. This gives the protein CASSLEVGHNQPQHF.

The chain combines TRBV11-2 with TRBJ2-3; D remains unclear. V was pared by 5 bases and J by 6 bases, with 6 bases between. This CDR3 has 11 residues. The germline V gene encodes CDR1 SGHAT and CDR2 FQNNGV. CDR3 sequence (DNA): TGTGCCAGCAGCCCCCCCGATACGCAGTATTTT. This codes for CASSPPDTQYF.

The V gene is TRBV27, the J gene TRBJ1-3, with a tentative D call TRBD1 (6 bases). This CDR3 is built from 15 residues. Germline assignment: CDR1 MNHEY and CDR2 SMNVEV (reference sequence). Deletions cut 6 bases from V and 2 bases from J, with 14 bases between. DNA of the CDR3: TGTGCCAGCAGAGAGCAACAGGGAGCTGGAAACACCATATATTTT. It yields the protein CASREQQGAGNTIYF.

The chain uses TRBV11-2 and TRBJ2-3; possibly TRBD1 for D (5 bases). Trimming took 5 bases from V and 7 from J, leaving 13 bases between them. The CDR3 is 13 residues long. The germline gives CDR1 SGHAT, CDR2 FQNNGV. Here the CDR3 reads CASSHTDTHTQYF. As DNA, the CDR3 is TGTGCCAGCAGCCACACGGACACTCATACGCAGTATTTT.

The chain combines TRBV11-2 with TRBJ2-7; 7 bases line up with TRBD2. The length of the CDR3 is 16 residues. The germline V gene encodes CDR1 SGHAT and CDR2 FQNNGV. V shed 1 base and J 0 bases; nucleotides not matched to a gene: 6. The CDR3 loop reads CASSLVGGSPSYEQYF. The CDR3 coding sequence is TGTGCCAGCAGCTTAGTGGGCGGGAGCCCCTCCTACGAGCAGTACTTC.

J is TRBJ1-5 and V is TRBV2; 7 bases match TRBD1. The CDR3 loop spans 15 amino acids. V was pared by 2 bases and J by 5 bases, with 6 bases of the junction left unmatched. Germline values: CDR1 SNHLY, CDR2 FYNNEI. In DNA, the CDR3 is TGTGCCAGCAGTGAATGGCAGGGGGGGGATCAGCCCCAGCATTTT. It encodes CASSEWQGGDQPQHF.

This clone came up once. CDR3 DNA sequence: TGTGCCACCAGCAGAGGTAGCGGGAGGGACACAGATACGCAGTATTTT. Residues: CATSRGSGRDTDTQYF. The gene calls are TRBV15 and TRBJ2-3; TRBD2 agrees at 11 bases. The CDR3 consists of 16 residues. CDR1 is LNHNV, CDR2 YYDKDF, per germline (reference sequence). V lost 1 base to trimming and J lost 2 bases; unmatched junction nucleotides: 2.

The chain employs TRBV6-5 and TRBJ2-1; 9 bases agree with TRBD2. The CDR3 contains 16 residues. CDR1 is MNHEY and CDR2 is SVGAGI in the germline V gene. Trimming removed 0 bases from V and 4 bases from J; junction bases left unmatched: 4. The CDR3 here is CASSYSASGNYNEQFF. CDR3 nucleotides: TGTGCCAGCAGTTACTCGGCTAGCGGGAATTACAATGAGCAGTTCTTC.

The V call is TRBV11-2, the J call TRBJ2-1; 10 bases are a match to TRBD1. The V gene's germline CDR1 is SGHAT and CDR2 FQNNGV. The CDR3 has 17 residues. V lost 1 base to trimming and J lost 8 bases; unmatched junction nucleotides: 11. In DNA form, the CDR3 reads TGTGCCAGCAGCTTAGGTTGGTCGGACAGGGGGTTGCATGAGCAGTTCTTC. This encodes CASSLGWSDRGLHEQFF.

V usage is TRBV6-4 and J usage is TRBJ2-7; D is unresolved. The germline CDR1 and CDR2 sequences are MRHNA and SNTAGT. The CDR3 sequence is 15 residues long. V was clipped by 3 bases and J by 0 bases, with 12 bases between them. DNA of the CDR3: TGTGCCAGCAGTGAGAAGCTTACCAGCTCCTACGAGCAGTACTTC. It encodes CASSEKLTSSYEQYF.

The chain links TRBV29-1 to TRBJ2-7, with TRBD2 matching over 7 bases. J gave up 4 bases and V 1 base, and 4 bases lay outside the gene matches. Per germline, CDR1 SQVTM and CDR2 ANQGSEA. The CDR3 covers 13 residues. The CDR3 reads CSVEGEGVYEQYF. Written as DNA, the CDR3 is TGCAGCGTTGAAGGGGAGGGAGTATACGAGCAGTACTTC.